The sequence of this T cell receptor beta chain was determined in a study of regulatory T cells in long-lasting Graves disease. Study-wide results and limits: When disease was persistent, TRBV28, TRBJ1-2 and TRBJ2-5 were the favored segments.

The time point: newly diagnosed GD, antithyroid drugs for less than 3 months. RNA isolated from PBMCs was used to make the TCR library. Construction of the TCR beta libraries employed iRepertoire HTBI primers in conjunction with Arm-PCR of CDR3 regions. MiXCR, run by TCRdb on the multiplex PCR reads, gives a single entry per CDR3 protein. Here the sample spans more than 450,000 distinct CDR3 sequences, about a sixth being singletons. This clonotype was observed a few times. Its antigen remains unidentified. With 7 bases removed from V and 4 bases from J, the gap between germline ends came to 13 bases. Looked up from germline, CDR1 is LNHDA and CDR2 is SQIVND (reference sequence). CDR3 length: 14 amino acids. These data also formed part of another study, on T cells in Graves' hyperthyroidism and ophthalmopathy. That paper notes: Together with thyroid ultrasound, orbital computed tomography, serum thyroxine and TRAb, clinical symptoms were used for diagnoses. The HTBI set primed first-round TCR CDR3 RT-PCR. Among clonotypes expanded in thyroid above 0.001, most were also found in blood.

This TCR came from a man aged 40-49 years with Graves disease. Sample: peripheral blood mononuclear cells (PBMCs), taken at new diagnosis, from a patient treated with antithyroid drugs. The chain employs TRBV19 and TRBJ2-2, with D unresolved. CDR3 amino acids: CASKGGRRTGELFF. CDR3 bases: TGTGCCAGTAAAGGTGGGCGCCGCACCGGGGAGCTGTTTTTT.